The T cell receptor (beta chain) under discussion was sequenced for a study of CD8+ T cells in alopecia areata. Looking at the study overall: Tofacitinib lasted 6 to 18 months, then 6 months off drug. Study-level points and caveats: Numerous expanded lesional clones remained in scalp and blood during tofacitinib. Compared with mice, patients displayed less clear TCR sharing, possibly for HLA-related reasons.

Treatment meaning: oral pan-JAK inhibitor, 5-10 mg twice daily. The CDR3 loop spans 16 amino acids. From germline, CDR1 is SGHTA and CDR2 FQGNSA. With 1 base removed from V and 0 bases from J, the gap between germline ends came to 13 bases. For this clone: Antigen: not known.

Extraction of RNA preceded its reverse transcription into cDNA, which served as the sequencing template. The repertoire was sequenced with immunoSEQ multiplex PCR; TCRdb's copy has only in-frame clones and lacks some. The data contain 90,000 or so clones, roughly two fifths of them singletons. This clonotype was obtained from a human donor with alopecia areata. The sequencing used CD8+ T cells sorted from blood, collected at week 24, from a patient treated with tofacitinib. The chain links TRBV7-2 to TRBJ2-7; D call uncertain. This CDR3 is CASSLGGRTSSYEQYF. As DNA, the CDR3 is TGTGCCAGCAGCTTAGGTGGACGGACCAGCTCCTACGAGCAGTACTTC. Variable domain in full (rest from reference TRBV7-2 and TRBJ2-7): GAGVSQSPSNKVTEKGKDVELRCDPISGHTALYWYRQSLGQGLEFLIYFQGNSAPDKSGLPSDRFSAERTGGSVSTLTIQRTQQEDSAVYLCASSLGGRTSSYEQYFGPGTRLTVT.